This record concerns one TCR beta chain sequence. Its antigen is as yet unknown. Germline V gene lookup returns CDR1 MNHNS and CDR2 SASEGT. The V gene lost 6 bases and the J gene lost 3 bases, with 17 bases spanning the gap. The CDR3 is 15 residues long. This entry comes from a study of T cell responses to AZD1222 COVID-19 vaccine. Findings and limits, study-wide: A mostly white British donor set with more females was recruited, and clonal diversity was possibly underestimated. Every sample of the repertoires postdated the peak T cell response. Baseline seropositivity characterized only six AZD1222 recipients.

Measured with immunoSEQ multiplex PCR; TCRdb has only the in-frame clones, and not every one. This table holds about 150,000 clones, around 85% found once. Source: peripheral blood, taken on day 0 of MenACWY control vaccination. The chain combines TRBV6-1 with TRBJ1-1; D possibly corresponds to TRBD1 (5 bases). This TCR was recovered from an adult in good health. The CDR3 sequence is CASSHDGGRDTEAFF. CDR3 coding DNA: TGTGCCAGCAGCCATGACGGGGGTAGGGACACTGAAGCTTTCTTT.